The 12 T cell receptor beta chains below all came from one sample that was sequenced in a study of T cells in Graves' hyperthyroidism and ophthalmopathy (dated by TCRdb to about 2019). The method was multiplex PCR. The sample was run on an Illumina HiSeq 2000. The TCR beta CDR3 regions were amplified from the RNA transcripts. The first round of RT-PCR for the TCR CDR3 was performed with the HTBI primer set and the Qiagen OneStep RT-PCR kit. The raw public reads went through TCRdb reprocessing: fastp at Q25, MiXCR clone calling, in-frame beta chains kept. A single entry per CDR3 protein holds the most common genes and DNA from its merged rows. For this sample there are hundreds of thousands of distinct CDR3 sequences; approximately 25% appear just once. The ten largest clones capture about 10% of the sample. Sequencing input: blood. These receptors came from a young woman with Graves' ophthalmopathy.

This clonotype came up many times. The chain joins TRBV6-2 or TRBV6-3 to TRBJ2-7; D unclear. The CDR3 spans 15 residues. Trimming cost V 2 bases and J 3 bases, with 14 bases left between them. Germline V gene lookup returns CDR1 MNHEY and CDR2 SVGEGT. CDR3 nucleotides: TGTGCCAGCAGTTACGGAATAACAGAAGACTACGAGCAGTACTTC. This encodes CASSYGITEDYEQYF.

This clonotype showed up many times. The rearrangement uses TRBV9 and TRBJ2-2; TRBD2 might be the D (5 bases). The germline V and J ends were trimmed by 3 bases and 4 bases, with 16 bases remaining between them. CDR1 and CDR2 from the germline V gene are SGDLS and YYNGEE. This CDR3 contains 16 residues. The CDR3 region is CASSGPQISGTGELFF. CDR3 DNA sequence: TGTGCCAGCAGCGGCCCTCAAATCAGCGGCACCGGGGAGCTGTTTTTT.

The chain uses TRBV5-1 and TRBJ2-2; 8 nucleotides align to TRBD1. The CDR3 runs 16 residues. The ends lost 4 bases at V and 2 bases at J; junction bases unmatched: 7. Germline values: CDR1 SGHRS, CDR2 YFSETQ. The CDR3 nucleotides are TGCGCCAGCAGCATGACCGGGACAGGCAACACCGGGGAGCTGTTTTTT. Translation gives CASSMTGTGNTGELFF. Filled out from reference TRBV5-1 and TRBJ2-2, the complete variable domain reads KAGVTQTPRYLIKTRGQQVTLSCSPISGHRSVSWYQQTPGQGLQFLFEYFSETQRNKGNFPGRFSGRQFSNSRSEMNVSTLELGDSALYLCASSMTGTGNTGELFFGEGSRLTVL.

This clonotype came up many times. The chain has TRBV28 and TRBJ2-2; 8 nucleotides match TRBD2. V lost 6 bases to trimming and J lost 1 base; unmatched junction nucleotides: 10. The CDR3 has 17 residues. Germline V gene sequence: CDR1 MDHEN, CDR2 SYDVKM. The CDR3 loop reads CASSPRGGGRNTGELFF. CDR3 sequence (DNA): TGTGCCAGCAGCCCCCGGGGGGGGGGGCGGAACACCGGGGAGCTGTTTTTT.

This clonotype was found many times. V and J are TRBV7-2 and TRBJ2-5, with 11 nucleotides matching TRBD2. Per germline, CDR1 SGHTA and CDR2 FQGNSA. V was clipped by 0 bases and J by 4 bases; unmatched bases: 13. The CDR3 runs to 19 residues. The CDR3 DNA follows: TGTGCCAGCAGCTTAGCGCTAATGTTAGCGGGGGGGCCACGAGAGACCCAGTACTTC. Translating it yields CASSLALMLAGGPRETQYF. The variable domain in full, with the rest retrieved from reference TRBV7-2 and TRBJ2-5, is GAGVSQSPSNKVTEKGKDVELRCDPISGHTALYWYRQSLGQGLEFLIYFQGNSAPDKSGLPSDRFSAERTGGSVSTLTIQRTQQEDSAVYLCASSLALMLAGGPRETQYFGPGTRLLVL.

This clonotype was recorded at least ten times. The CDR3 region has the DNA TGCAGTGCTAGAGATTGGGGAACAGGGGGGTATGGCTACACCTTC. Amino acid sequence: CSARDWGTGGYGYTF. The chain combines TRBV20-1 with TRBJ1-2; 8 bases agree with TRBD1. Per the germline V gene, CDR1 is DFQATT and CDR2 is SNEGSKA (reference sequence). The CDR3 loop spans 15 amino acids. V was clipped by 0 bases and J by 5 bases; unmatched bases: 8.

This clonotype has a handful of counts. CDR3 loop: CASTSIAHSYEQYF. In nucleotides, the CDR3 is TGTGCCAGCACTTCAATAGCTCACTCCTACGAGCAGTACTTC. The chain recombines TRBV2 with TRBJ2-7; D call uncertain. Germline V gives CDR1 SNHLY, CDR2 FYNNEI. V lost 7 bases, J lost 0 bases, and 13 bases lay in between. The CDR3 is 14 residues long.

In its sample, this clonotype was seen many times. The chain combines TRBV4-2 with TRBJ1-2; D gene ambiguous. The CDR3 is 14 amino acids. From germline, CDR1 is LGHNA and CDR2 YNFKEQ. The ends were cut back, 0 bases at V and 7 bases at J, with 12 bases in the middle. The CDR3 region is CASSQDTINGGYTF. The CDR3 DNA is TGTGCCAGCAGCCAAGATACAATAAATGGTGGCTACACCTTC.

In this sample, this clonotype turned up many times. This chain uses TRBV6-2 or TRBV6-3 with TRBJ2-5, with D uncertain. V lost 2 bases and J 12 bases, leaving 10 bases between the germline ends. In germline, CDR1 is MNHEY, CDR2 SVGEGT. The CDR3 length is 11 residues. The CDR3 DNA sequence: TGTGCCAGCAGTTACCCGGCTAGAAAGTACTTC. It codes for CASSYPARKYF.

V and J are TRBV6-2 or TRBV6-3 and TRBJ1-1; the D is unclear. CDR1 and CDR2 (germline): MNHEY, SVGEGT. V was clipped by 4 bases and J by 2 bases, with 11 bases between them. The CDR3 contains 14 residues. The chain's CDR3 is CASSSRSVNTEAFF. The CDR3 region has the DNA TGTGCCAGCAGTTCCCGATCAGTAAACACTGAAGCTTTCTTT.

J is TRBJ2-2 and V is TRBV5-4; D gene ambiguous. CDR3 length: 14 amino acids. V lost 4 bases, J lost 1 base, and 8 bases lay in between. Germline CDR1 and CDR2: SGHNT and YYREEE (reference sequence). The CDR3 reads CASSTRQNTGELFF. CDR3 nucleotide sequence: TGTGCCAGCAGCACCAGACAGAACACCGGGGAGCTGTTTTTT.

V and J are TRBV27 and TRBJ2-7; weak D call: TRBD2 (5 bases). The CDR3 is 17 amino acids. Per germline, CDR1 MNHEY and CDR2 SMNVEV (reference sequence). Trimming shortened V by 6 bases and J by 3 bases, and 24 bases separated the two germline ends. The CDR3 DNA reads as TGTGCCAGCAGGGAGAGGTATTGGACTTCAAATTACTACGAGCAGTACTTC. This codes for CASRERYWTSNYYEQYF.